The rows below give T cell receptor beta chains drawn from one sample of a study of radiotherapy plus CTLA-4 blockade in lung cancer. This table comes from immunoSEQ multiplex PCR, and its TCRdb copy is limited to in-frame clones, with some not included. This sample has around 90,000 clones; under 90% occur once, and the top ten carry roughly 0.84%. Specimen: peripheral blood, collected from a patient treated with radiotherapy plus ipilimumab. The receptors stem from a human donor with non-small cell lung cancer who had stable disease on radiotherapy plus ipilimumab. Each CDR3 is given with its conserved first and last residue. Each record gives: D gene, clone size, J gene, V gene, CDR3 DNA, CDR3 protein. The D gene is left open where the match is weak. Expanded clones get a size class; other rows say once, few or many, or leave the size out.

d_call: TRBD1
clone_size: -
j_call: TRBJ1-2
v_call: TRBV9
cdr3_nt: TGTGCCAGCAGCGCAAGGACAGGGGGCCGTGGCTACACCTTC
cdr3_aa: CASSARTGGRGYTF

d_call: -
clone_size: once
j_call: TRBJ2-1
v_call: TRBV27
cdr3_nt: TGTGCCAGCAGTTCCGGGACAACGGGCAATGAGCAGTTCTTC
cdr3_aa: CASSSGTTGNEQFF

d_call: TRBD2
clone_size: -
j_call: TRBJ2-7
v_call: TRBV11-2
cdr3_nt: TGTGCCAGCAGCGACACCGGGACTAGCGGATCCTACGAGCAGTACTTC
cdr3_aa: CASSDTGTSGSYEQYF

d_call: TRBD1
clone_size: -
j_call: TRBJ1-1
v_call: TRBV6-5
cdr3_nt: TGTGCCAGCAGTCCCAGCCGGGGGGCAGGGGGTGAAGCTTTCTTT
cdr3_aa: CASSPSRGAGGEAFF

d_call: -
clone_size: -
j_call: TRBJ1-1
v_call: TRBV5-1
cdr3_nt: TGCGCCAGCAGCTTGGGCGTTGCGAACACTGAAGCTTTCTTT
cdr3_aa: CASSLGVANTEAFF

d_call: TRBD1
clone_size: -
j_call: TRBJ1-5
v_call: TRBV18
cdr3_nt: TGTGCCAGCTCGCCGGGACAGGGGGGTCAGCCCCAGCATTTT
cdr3_aa: CASSPGQGGQPQHF

d_call: -
clone_size: -
j_call: TRBJ2-5
v_call: TRBV5-6
cdr3_nt: TGTGCCAGCAGCTTGGACAGGCGACTATCAGAGCAGTACTTC
cdr3_aa: CASSLDRRLSEQYF

d_call: -
clone_size: few
j_call: TRBJ2-1
v_call: TRBV18
cdr3_nt: TGTGCCAGCTCACCACCCCAGCGGGCTGAAGAGGATGAGCAGTTCTTC
cdr3_aa: CASSPPQRAEEDEQFF

d_call: -
clone_size: -
j_call: TRBJ2-1
v_call: TRBV18
cdr3_nt: TGTGCCAGCTCACCCCAGGGAATTTACAATGAGCAGTTCTTC
cdr3_aa: CASSPQGIYNEQFF

d_call: -
clone_size: once
j_call: TRBJ2-7
v_call: TRBV5-4
cdr3_nt: TGTGCCAGCAGCTTGGGGGGGAGGAGCTCCTACGAGCAGTACTTC
cdr3_aa: CASSLGGRSSYEQYF

d_call: TRBD1
clone_size: -
j_call: TRBJ2-1
v_call: TRBV5-1
cdr3_nt: TGCGCCAGCAGCTCTTGGGACAGGTCCCCTCTGAATGAGCAGTTCTTC
cdr3_aa: CASSSWDRSPLNEQFF

d_call: -
clone_size: -
j_call: TRBJ2-7
v_call: TRBV2
cdr3_nt: TGTGCCAGCCAGGACTCATTTTCCTACGAGCAGTACTTC
cdr3_aa: CASQDSFSYEQYF

d_call: TRBD1
clone_size: -
j_call: TRBJ1-5
v_call: TRBV5-1
cdr3_nt: TGCGCCAGCAGCTCGGCGCCGGGACAGAATCAGCCCCAGCATTTT
cdr3_aa: CASSSAPGQNQPQHF

d_call: TRBD1
clone_size: -
j_call: TRBJ1-2
v_call: TRBV18
cdr3_nt: TGTGCCAGCTCCCCTCAGACTCGACAGGGGTATGGCTACACCTTC
cdr3_aa: CASSPQTRQGYGYTF

d_call: -
clone_size: -
j_call: TRBJ1-4
v_call: TRBV5-5
cdr3_nt: TGTGCCAGCAGCTTGACGGGGGAGGGCTTTGAAAAACTGTTTTTT
cdr3_aa: CASSLTGEGFEKLFF

d_call: -
clone_size: -
j_call: TRBJ2-7
v_call: TRBV6-5
cdr3_nt: TGTGCCAGCAGTTATGTCGGGGATTCCTACGAGCAGTACTTC
cdr3_aa: CASSYVGDSYEQYF

d_call: TRBD2
clone_size: -
j_call: TRBJ2-3
v_call: TRBV11-2
cdr3_nt: TGTGCCAGCAGCCCGGGGGGGACCTACACAGATACGCAGTATTTT
cdr3_aa: CASSPGGTYTDTQYF

d_call: -
clone_size: -
j_call: TRBJ1-2
v_call: TRBV5-4
cdr3_nt: TGTGCCAGCAGCGTAGGACAGAACTATGGCTACACCTTC
cdr3_aa: CASSVGQNYGYTF

d_call: -
clone_size: -
j_call: TRBJ2-3
v_call: TRBV6-1
cdr3_nt: TGTGCCCTACAGAACCCGGGGTCCACAGATACGCAGTATTTT
cdr3_aa: CALQNPGSTDTQYF

d_call: -
clone_size: few
j_call: TRBJ1-2
v_call: TRBV10-2
cdr3_nt: TGCGCCAGCAGTTTAAGCGAAAACTATGGCTACACCTTC
cdr3_aa: CASSLSENYGYTF

d_call: TRBD1
clone_size: -
j_call: TRBJ1-2
v_call: TRBV5-1
cdr3_nt: TGCGCCAGCAGCCCGACAGGGCCGGGACGGGGCTACACCTTC
cdr3_aa: CASSPTGPGRGYTF

d_call: TRBD2
clone_size: -
j_call: TRBJ2-2
v_call: TRBV9
cdr3_nt: TGTGCCAGCAGCACTAGCGGCACCGGGGAGCTGTTTTTT
cdr3_aa: CASSTSGTGELFF

d_call: TRBD2
clone_size: -
j_call: TRBJ2-3
v_call: TRBV11-2
cdr3_nt: TGTGCCAGCAGCTTAGGATCCGCGGGGGAGGCAGATACGCAGTATTTT
cdr3_aa: CASSLGSAGEADTQYF

d_call: TRBD1
clone_size: -
j_call: TRBJ1-1
v_call: TRBV25-1
cdr3_nt: TGTGCCAGCAGTGAAGTTGGGACAGGAGCTTTCTTT
cdr3_aa: CASSEVGTGAFF

d_call: TRBD2
clone_size: -
j_call: TRBJ2-1
v_call: TRBV5-1
cdr3_nt: TGCGCCAGCAGCAGCGGGGCTCCAAGGGATGAGCAGTTCTTC
cdr3_aa: CASSSGAPRDEQFF

d_call: TRBD2
clone_size: -
j_call: TRBJ2-7
v_call: TRBV6-1
cdr3_nt: TGTGCCAGCTGTCGGAGCGGGAGTATCTACGAGCAGTACTTC
cdr3_aa: CASCRSGSIYEQYF

d_call: TRBD1
clone_size: -
j_call: TRBJ1-6
v_call: TRBV27
cdr3_nt: TGTGCCAGCAGCTCAGGGACAGGGAAGGCCTATAATTCACCCCTCCACTTT
cdr3_aa: CASSSGTGKAYNSPLHF

d_call: TRBD1
clone_size: -
j_call: TRBJ1-1
v_call: TRBV9
cdr3_nt: TGTGCCAGCAGCGAAGGGGGCTTGAACACTGAAGCTTTCTTT
cdr3_aa: CASSEGGLNTEAFF

d_call: -
clone_size: -
j_call: TRBJ2-7
v_call: TRBV2
cdr3_nt: TGTGCCAGCGGTGGAGGGACCTACGAGCAGTACTTC
cdr3_aa: CASGGGTYEQYF

d_call: -
clone_size: few
j_call: TRBJ1-1
v_call: TRBV5-1
cdr3_nt: TGCGCCAGCAGCTTGTTAGGCAGGGACACTGAAGCTTTCTTT
cdr3_aa: CASSLLGRDTEAFF

d_call: TRBD1
clone_size: -
j_call: TRBJ1-3
v_call: TRBV10-3
cdr3_nt: TGTGCCATCAGTGAGGGGGGACAGGGTGGAAACACCATATATTTT
cdr3_aa: CAISEGGQGGNTIYF

d_call: TRBD2
clone_size: -
j_call: TRBJ2-3
v_call: TRBV27
cdr3_nt: TGTGCCAGCAGCCCGGGACTAGCATCCGATACGCAGTATTTT
cdr3_aa: CASSPGLASDTQYF

d_call: -
clone_size: few
j_call: TRBJ1-2
v_call: TRBV12-2
cdr3_nt: TGTGCAAGTCGCTTAGCGGCCGGGGGTTATGGCTACACCTTC
cdr3_aa: CASRLAAGGYGYTF

d_call: -
clone_size: -
j_call: TRBJ2-5
v_call: TRBV28
cdr3_nt: TGTGCCAGCAGTCTGAAACCAGGAGACACTCCGGGGGTTGAAGAGACCCAGTACTTC
cdr3_aa: CASSLKPGDTPGVEETQYF

d_call: -
clone_size: -
j_call: TRBJ1-4
v_call: TRBV19
cdr3_nt: TGTGCCAGTAGTACCGCCGCTGGTAATAATGAAAAACTGTTTTTT
cdr3_aa: CASSTAAGNNEKLFF

d_call: -
clone_size: -
j_call: TRBJ1-3
v_call: TRBV28
cdr3_nt: TGTGCCAGCAGTTTACCGCCTCCCTCTGGAAACACCATATATTTT
cdr3_aa: CASSLPPPSGNTIYF

d_call: -
clone_size: -
j_call: TRBJ1-1
v_call: TRBV5-4
cdr3_nt: TGTGCCAGCAGCTTGTCTCACGGCATGAACACTGAAGCTTTCTTT
cdr3_aa: CASSLSHGMNTEAFF

d_call: -
clone_size: few
j_call: TRBJ2-7
v_call: TRBV5-4
cdr3_nt: TGTGCCAGCAGCTTGGCCGCGTCCTACGAGCAGTACTTC
cdr3_aa: CASSLAASYEQYF

d_call: -
clone_size: -
j_call: TRBJ1-2
v_call: TRBV28
cdr3_nt: TGTGCCAGCAGTCTGGACATTGTAGGTGGCTACACCTTC
cdr3_aa: CASSLDIVGGYTF

d_call: TRBD1
clone_size: -
j_call: TRBJ2-1
v_call: TRBV7-9
cdr3_nt: TGTGCCAGCAGCTTAGCGGTCGGACAGGGGCCTGAGCAGTTCTTC
cdr3_aa: CASSLAVGQGPEQFF

d_call: TRBD2
clone_size: -
j_call: TRBJ2-1
v_call: TRBV29-1
cdr3_nt: TGCAGCGTTGGCGGACTAGCGGGCGTCAGAGGCTACAATGAGCAGTTCTTC
cdr3_aa: CSVGGLAGVRGYNEQFF

d_call: -
clone_size: -
j_call: TRBJ2-5
v_call: TRBV6-5
cdr3_nt: TGTGCCAGCAGTTATGGGCGGAAGGGGGAGACCCAGTACTTC
cdr3_aa: CASSYGRKGETQYF

d_call: TRBD1
clone_size: -
j_call: TRBJ1-3
v_call: TRBV28
cdr3_nt: TGTGCCAGCAGTCCCACAGGGGATATAGGAAACACCATATATTTT
cdr3_aa: CASSPTGDIGNTIYF

d_call: -
clone_size: -
j_call: TRBJ1-2
v_call: TRBV28
cdr3_nt: TGTGCCAGCAGTGCAACCGGGCCCGAGGACGGCTACACCTTC
cdr3_aa: CASSATGPEDGYTF

d_call: -
clone_size: -
j_call: TRBJ2-1
v_call: TRBV6-6
cdr3_nt: TGTGCCAGCAGCGCAGCGGTCCTCGTCTACAATGAGCAGTTCTTC
cdr3_aa: CASSAAVLVYNEQFF

d_call: -
clone_size: -
j_call: TRBJ1-3
v_call: TRBV18
cdr3_nt: TGTGCCAGCTCACTCGCGTCGGGTCCACCTGGAAACACCATATATTTT
cdr3_aa: CASSLASGPPGNTIYF

d_call: -
clone_size: -
j_call: TRBJ1-2
v_call: TRBV29-1
cdr3_nt: TGCAGCGCCGAAGCTAACTATGGCTACACCTTC
cdr3_aa: CSAEANYGYTF

d_call: -
clone_size: -
j_call: TRBJ2-1
v_call: TRBV5-4
cdr3_nt: TGTGCCAGCAGCAGGCGTCCGCAGAGTAATGAGCAGTTCTTC
cdr3_aa: CASSRRPQSNEQFF

d_call: -
clone_size: -
j_call: TRBJ2-7
v_call: TRBV27
cdr3_nt: TGTGCCAGCAGTCCCAGGGGGGGGGCGCTTGAGCAGTACTTC
cdr3_aa: CASSPRGGALEQYF

d_call: TRBD2
clone_size: -
j_call: TRBJ2-6
v_call: TRBV5-1
cdr3_nt: TGCGCCAGCAGCCTGACTAGCGGGAGCCTCTCTGGGGCCAACGTCCTGACTTTC
cdr3_aa: CASSLTSGSLSGANVLTF

d_call: -
clone_size: -
j_call: TRBJ1-1
v_call: TRBV4-2
cdr3_nt: TGTGCCAGCAGCCAAGATCCGGGTGAACTTATGAACACTGAAGCTTTCTTT
cdr3_aa: CASSQDPGELMNTEAFF

d_call: -
clone_size: -
j_call: TRBJ2-3
v_call: TRBV27
cdr3_nt: TGTGCCAGCAGCGAGACTGGTCATACGCAGTATTTT
cdr3_aa: CASSETGHTQYF

d_call: -
clone_size: once
j_call: TRBJ1-1
v_call: TRBV5-1
cdr3_nt: TGCGCCAGCAGCCGGGACGGACAATTGAACACTGAAGCTTTCTTT
cdr3_aa: CASSRDGQLNTEAFF

d_call: -
clone_size: -
j_call: TRBJ1-5
v_call: TRBV30
cdr3_nt: TGTGCCTGGAGTGTGGGAGGTGGGCCCCAGCATTTT
cdr3_aa: CAWSVGGGPQHF